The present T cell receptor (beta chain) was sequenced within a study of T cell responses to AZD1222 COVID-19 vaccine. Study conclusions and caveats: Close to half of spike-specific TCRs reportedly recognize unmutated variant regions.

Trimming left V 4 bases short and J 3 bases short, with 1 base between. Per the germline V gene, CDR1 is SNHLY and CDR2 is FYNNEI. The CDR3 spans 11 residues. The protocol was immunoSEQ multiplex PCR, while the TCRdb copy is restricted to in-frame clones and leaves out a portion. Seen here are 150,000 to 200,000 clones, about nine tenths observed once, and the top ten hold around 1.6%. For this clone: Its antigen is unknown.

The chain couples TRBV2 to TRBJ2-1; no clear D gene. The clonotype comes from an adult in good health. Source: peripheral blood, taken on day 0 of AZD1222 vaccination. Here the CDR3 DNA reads TGTGCCAGCAGTGGCTACAATGAGCAGTTCTTC. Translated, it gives CASSGYNEQFF.